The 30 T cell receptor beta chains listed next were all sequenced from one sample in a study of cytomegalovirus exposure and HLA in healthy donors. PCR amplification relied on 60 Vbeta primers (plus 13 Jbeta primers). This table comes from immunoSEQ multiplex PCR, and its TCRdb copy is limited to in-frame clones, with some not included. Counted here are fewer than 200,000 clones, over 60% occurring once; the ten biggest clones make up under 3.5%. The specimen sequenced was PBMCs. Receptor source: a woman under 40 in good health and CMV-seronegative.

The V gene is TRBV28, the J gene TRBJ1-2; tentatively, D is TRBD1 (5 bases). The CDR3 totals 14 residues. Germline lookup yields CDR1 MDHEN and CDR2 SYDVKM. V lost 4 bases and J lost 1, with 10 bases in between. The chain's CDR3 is CASSSQEFNYGYTF. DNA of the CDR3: TGTGCCAGCAGTTCACAGGAGTTTAACTATGGCTACACCTTC.

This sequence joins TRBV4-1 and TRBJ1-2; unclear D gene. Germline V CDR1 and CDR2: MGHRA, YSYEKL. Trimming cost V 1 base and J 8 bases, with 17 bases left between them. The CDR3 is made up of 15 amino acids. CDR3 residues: CASSQAPGSLEGYTF. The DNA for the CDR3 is TGCGCCAGCAGCCAAGCACCCGGGAGTTTGGAAGGCTACACCTTC.

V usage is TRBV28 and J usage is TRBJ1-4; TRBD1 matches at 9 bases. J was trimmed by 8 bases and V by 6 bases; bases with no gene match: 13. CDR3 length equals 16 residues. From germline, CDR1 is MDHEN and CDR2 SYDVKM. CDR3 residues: CASSQNPGQGSEKLFF. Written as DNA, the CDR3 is TGTGCCAGCAGCCAAAATCCGGGACAGGGTAGCGAAAAACTGTTTTTT.

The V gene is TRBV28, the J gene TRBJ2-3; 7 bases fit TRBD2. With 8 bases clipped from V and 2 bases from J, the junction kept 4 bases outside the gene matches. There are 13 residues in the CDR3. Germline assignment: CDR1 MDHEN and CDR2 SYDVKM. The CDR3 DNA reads TGTGCCAGCGGACTAGGGAACACAGATACGCAGTATTTT. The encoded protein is CASGLGNTDTQYF.

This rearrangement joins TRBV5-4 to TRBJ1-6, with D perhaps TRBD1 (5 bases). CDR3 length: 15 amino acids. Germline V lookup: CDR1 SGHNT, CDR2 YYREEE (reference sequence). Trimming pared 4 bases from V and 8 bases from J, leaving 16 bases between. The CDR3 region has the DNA TGTGCCAGCAGCCCCTGGGGGGGAGGCGATTCACCCCTCCACTTT. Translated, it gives CASSPWGGGDSPLHF.

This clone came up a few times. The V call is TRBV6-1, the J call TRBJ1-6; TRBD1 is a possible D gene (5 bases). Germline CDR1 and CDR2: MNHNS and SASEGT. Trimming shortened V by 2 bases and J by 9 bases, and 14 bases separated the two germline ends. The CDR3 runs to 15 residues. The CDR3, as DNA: TGTGCCAGCAGTGAAAGTAGACAGAACCTTTCACCCCTCCACTTT. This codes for CASSESRQNLSPLHF.

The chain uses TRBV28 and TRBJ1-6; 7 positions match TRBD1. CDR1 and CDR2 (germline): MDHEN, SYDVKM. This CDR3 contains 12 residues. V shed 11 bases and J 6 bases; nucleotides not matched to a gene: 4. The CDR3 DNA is TGTGCCTACCGGGACAGTAATTCACCCCTCCACTTT. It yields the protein CAYRDSNSPLHF. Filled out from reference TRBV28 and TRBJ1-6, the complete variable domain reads DVKVTQSSRYLVKRTGEKVFLECVQDMDHENMFWYRQDPGLGLRLIYFSYDVKMKEKGDIPEGYSVSREKKERFSLILESASTNQTSMYLCAYRDSNSPLHFGNGTRLTVT.

CDR3 sequence (DNA): TGTGCCAGCAGCAAGGGGACAGAACTCTCCTACGAGCAGTACTTC. Its translation: CASSKGTELSYEQYF. The rearrangement uses TRBV21-1 and TRBJ2-7; no DNA check was done on the table's D call, TRBD1. TRBV21-1 is reported as a pseudogene. The length of the CDR3 is 15 residues.

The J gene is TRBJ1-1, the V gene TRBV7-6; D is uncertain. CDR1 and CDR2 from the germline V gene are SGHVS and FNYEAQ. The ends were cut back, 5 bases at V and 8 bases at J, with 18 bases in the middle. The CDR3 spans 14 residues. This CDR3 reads CASSPEVGAPEAFF. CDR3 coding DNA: TGTGCCAGCAGCCCTGAGGTAGGAGCCCCCGAAGCTTTCTTT.

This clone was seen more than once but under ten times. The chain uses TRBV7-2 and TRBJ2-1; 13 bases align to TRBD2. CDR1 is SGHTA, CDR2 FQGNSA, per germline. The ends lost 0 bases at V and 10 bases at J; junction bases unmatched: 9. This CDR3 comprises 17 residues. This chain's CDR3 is CASSLATSGRTNMEQFF. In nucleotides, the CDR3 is TGTGCCAGCAGCTTAGCGACTAGCGGGAGGACTAACATGGAGCAGTTCTTC.

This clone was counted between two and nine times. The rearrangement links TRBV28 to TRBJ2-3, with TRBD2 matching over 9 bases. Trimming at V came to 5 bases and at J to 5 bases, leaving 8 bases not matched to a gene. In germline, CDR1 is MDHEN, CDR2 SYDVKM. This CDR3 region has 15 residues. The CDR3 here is CASSPRGGAGDTQYF. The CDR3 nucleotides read TGTGCCAGCAGTCCTCGCGGGGGGGCCGGAGATACGCAGTATTTT.

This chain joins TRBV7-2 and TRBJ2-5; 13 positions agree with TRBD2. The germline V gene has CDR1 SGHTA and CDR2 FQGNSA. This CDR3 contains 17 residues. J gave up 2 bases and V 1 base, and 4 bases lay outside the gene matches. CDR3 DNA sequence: TGTGCCAGCAGCTTAGGGACTAGCGGGAGCGGTCAAGAGACCCAGTACTTC. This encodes CASSLGTSGSGQETQYF.

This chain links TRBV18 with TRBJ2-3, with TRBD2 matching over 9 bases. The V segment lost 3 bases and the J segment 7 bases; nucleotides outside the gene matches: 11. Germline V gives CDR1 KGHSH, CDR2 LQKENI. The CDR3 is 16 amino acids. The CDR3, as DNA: TGTGCCAGCTCACCCCCTATAGCGGGGGCCATTTATACGCAGTATTTT. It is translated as CASSPPIAGAIYTQYF.

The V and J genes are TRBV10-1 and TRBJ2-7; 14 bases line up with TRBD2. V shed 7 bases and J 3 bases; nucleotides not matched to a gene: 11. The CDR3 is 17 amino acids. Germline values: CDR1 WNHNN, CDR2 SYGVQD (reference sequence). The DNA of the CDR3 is TGCGCCAGCAACCGCGGACTAGCGGGAGGCCGGGACTACGAGCAGTACTTC. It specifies CASNRGLAGGRDYEQYF.

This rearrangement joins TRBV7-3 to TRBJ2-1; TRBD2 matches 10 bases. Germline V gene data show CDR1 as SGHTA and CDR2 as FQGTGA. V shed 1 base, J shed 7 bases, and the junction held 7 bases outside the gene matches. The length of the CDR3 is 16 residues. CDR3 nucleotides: TGTGCCAGCAGCTTAATGCTAGCGGGGGTTACTAATGAGCAGTTCTTC. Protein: CASSLMLAGVTNEQFF. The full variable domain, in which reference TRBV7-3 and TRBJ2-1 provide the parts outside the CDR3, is GAGVSQTPSNKVTEKGKYVELRCDPISGHTALYWYRQSLGQGPEFLIYFQGTGAADDSGLPNDRFFAVRPEGSVSTLKIQRTERGDSAVYLCASSLMLAGVTNEQFFGPGTRLTVL.

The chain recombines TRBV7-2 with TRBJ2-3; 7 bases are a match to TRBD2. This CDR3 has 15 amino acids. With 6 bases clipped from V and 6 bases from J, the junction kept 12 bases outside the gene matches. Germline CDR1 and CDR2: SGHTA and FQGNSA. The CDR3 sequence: CASSLTGTGGDTQYF. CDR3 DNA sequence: TGTGCCAGCAGTCTTACCGGGACGGGGGGTGATACGCAGTATTTT.

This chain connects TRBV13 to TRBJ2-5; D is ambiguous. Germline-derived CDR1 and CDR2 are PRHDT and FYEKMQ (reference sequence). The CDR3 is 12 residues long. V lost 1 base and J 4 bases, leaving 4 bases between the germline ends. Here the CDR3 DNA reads TGTGCCAGCAGCTTAGCGGTAGAGACCCAGTACTTC. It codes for CASSLAVETQYF.

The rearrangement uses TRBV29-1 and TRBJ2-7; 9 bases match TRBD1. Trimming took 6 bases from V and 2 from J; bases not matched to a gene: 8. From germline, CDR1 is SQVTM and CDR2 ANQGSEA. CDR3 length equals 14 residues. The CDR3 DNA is TGCAGCGTCCTGGGACAGGGATTCCCCTACGAGCAGTACTTC. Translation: CSVLGQGFPYEQYF.

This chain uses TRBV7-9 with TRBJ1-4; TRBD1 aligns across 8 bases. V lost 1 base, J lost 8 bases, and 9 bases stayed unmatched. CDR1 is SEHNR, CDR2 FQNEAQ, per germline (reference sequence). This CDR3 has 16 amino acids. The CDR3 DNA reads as TGTGCCAGCAGCTTAGGCGCTGGACAGGGAAGCGAAAAACTGTTTTTT. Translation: CASSLGAGQGSEKLFF.

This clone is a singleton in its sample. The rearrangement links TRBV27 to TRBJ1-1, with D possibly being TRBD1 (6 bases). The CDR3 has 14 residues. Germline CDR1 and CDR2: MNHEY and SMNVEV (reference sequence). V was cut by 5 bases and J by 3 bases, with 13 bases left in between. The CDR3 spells CASSKINRDTEAFF. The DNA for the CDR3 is TGTGCCAGCAGTAAAATAAACAGGGACACTGAAGCTTTCTTT.

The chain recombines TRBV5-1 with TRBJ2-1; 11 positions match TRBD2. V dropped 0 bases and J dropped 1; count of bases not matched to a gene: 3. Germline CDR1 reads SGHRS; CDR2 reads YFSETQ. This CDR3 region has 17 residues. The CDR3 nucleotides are TGCGCCAGCAGCTTGGCCGGGACTAGCGGATCCTACAATGAGCAGTTCTTC. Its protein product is CASSLAGTSGSYNEQFF.

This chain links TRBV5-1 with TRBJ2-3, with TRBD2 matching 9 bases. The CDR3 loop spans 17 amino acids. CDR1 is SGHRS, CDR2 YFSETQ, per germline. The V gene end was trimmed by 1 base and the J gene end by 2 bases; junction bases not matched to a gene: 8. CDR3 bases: TGCGCCAGCAGCTTGAGGGCTAGCGGGACAGTCACAGATACGCAGTATTTT. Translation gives CASSLRASGTVTDTQYF.

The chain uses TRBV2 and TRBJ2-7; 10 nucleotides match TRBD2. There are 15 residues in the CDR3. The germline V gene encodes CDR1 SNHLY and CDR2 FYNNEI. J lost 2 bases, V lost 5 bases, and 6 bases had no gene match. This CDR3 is CASSPRTSGPYEQYF. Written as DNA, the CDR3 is TGTGCCAGCAGTCCAAGGACTAGCGGTCCCTACGAGCAGTACTTC.

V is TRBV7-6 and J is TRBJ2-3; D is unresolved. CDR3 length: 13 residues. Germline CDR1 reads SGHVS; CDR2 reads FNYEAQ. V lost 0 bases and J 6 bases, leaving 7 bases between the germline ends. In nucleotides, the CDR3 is TGTGCCAGCAGCTTAGCTCCTCGGGATACGCAGTATTTT. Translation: CASSLAPRDTQYF.

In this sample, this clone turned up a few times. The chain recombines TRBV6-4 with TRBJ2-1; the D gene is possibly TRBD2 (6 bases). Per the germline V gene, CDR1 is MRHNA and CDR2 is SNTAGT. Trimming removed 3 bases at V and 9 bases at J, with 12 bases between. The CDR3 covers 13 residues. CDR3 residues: CASSEEGEGEQFF. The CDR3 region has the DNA TGTGCCAGCAGTGAGGAGGGAGAGGGTGAGCAGTTCTTC.

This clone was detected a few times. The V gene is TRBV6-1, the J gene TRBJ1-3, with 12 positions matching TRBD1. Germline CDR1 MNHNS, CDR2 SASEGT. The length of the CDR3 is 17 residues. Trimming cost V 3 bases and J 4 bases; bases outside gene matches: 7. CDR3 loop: CASSDRDRGPGGNTIYF. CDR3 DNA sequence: TGTGCCAGCAGTGACCGGGACAGGGGGCCGGGGGGAAACACCATATATTTT.

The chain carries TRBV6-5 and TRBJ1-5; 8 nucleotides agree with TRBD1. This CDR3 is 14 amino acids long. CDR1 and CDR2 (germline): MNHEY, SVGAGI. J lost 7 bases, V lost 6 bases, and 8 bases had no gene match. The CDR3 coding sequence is TGTGCCAGCAGAAAAACAGGGGGGTCGCAGCCCCAGCATTTT. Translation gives CASRKTGGSQPQHF.

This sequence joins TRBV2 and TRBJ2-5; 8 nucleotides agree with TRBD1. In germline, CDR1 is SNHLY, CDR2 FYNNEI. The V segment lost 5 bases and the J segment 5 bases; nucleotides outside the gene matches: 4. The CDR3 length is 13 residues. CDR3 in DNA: TGTGCCAGCAGTTTGGGACAGGAGGAGACCCAGTACTTC. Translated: CASSLGQEETQYF.

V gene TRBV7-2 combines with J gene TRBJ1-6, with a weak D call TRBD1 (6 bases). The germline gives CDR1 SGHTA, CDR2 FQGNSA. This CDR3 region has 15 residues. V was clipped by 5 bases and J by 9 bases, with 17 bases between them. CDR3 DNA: TGTGCCAGCAGCCGGGGAGGGGGTCGAATTTCACCCCTCCACTTT. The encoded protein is CASSRGGGRISPLHF.

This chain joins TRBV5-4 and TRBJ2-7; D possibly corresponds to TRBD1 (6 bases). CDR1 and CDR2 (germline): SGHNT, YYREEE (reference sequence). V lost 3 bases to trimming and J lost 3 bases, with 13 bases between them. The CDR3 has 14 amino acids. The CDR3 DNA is TGTGCCAGCAGCTCCTGGACAGCAGGCTACGAGCAGTACTTC. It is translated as CASSSWTAGYEQYF.